The rows below give T cell receptor beta chains drawn from one sample of a study of prognosis after radiotherapy for stage I lung cancer. TCRdb re-called the multiplex PCR reads with MiXCR, one entry per CDR3 protein. The table has some 39,000 distinct CDR3 sequences, approximately 25% seen once. The sequenced sample was PBMCs, obtained before or after stereotactic body radiation therapy (not recorded which). These receptors were obtained from a donor aged 50 or older with non-small cell lung cancer. Each CDR3 is given without its conserved first and last residue.

J,V,CDR3
TRBJ1-5,TRBV15,ATSRGRGDNQPQH
TRBJ1-4,TRBV28,ASARTGTVEKLF
TRBJ1-5,TRBV20-1,SALGQEASNQPQH
TRBJ2-7,TRBV30,AWKPTGTRYEQY
TRBJ1-5,TRBV2,ASSAEVISNQPQH
TRBJ1-3,TRBV5-6,ASGQGGNTIY
TRBJ2-7,TRBV10-2,ASSVIQGTYEQY
TRBJ2-3,TRBV5-1,ASSFFWRHTDTQY
TRBJ2-7,TRBV5-5,ASSLRTVSYEQY
TRBJ2-2,TRBV27,ASSSLGLGGELF
TRBJ2-5,TRBV10-2,ASSKEQGLEETQY
TRBJ2-7,TRBV6-1,ASSRTATSYEQY
TRBJ1-1,TRBV6-2/TRBV6-3,ASSYSDTSTEAF
TRBJ1-4,TRBV4-2,ASSQDRARDSPY
TRBJ1-2,TRBV10-3,AILTGGTYGYT
TRBJ1-5,TRBV12-3/TRBV12-4,ASSLMSNQPQH
TRBJ2-7,TRBV28,ASSSPPRGRGGSYEQY
TRBJ1-3,TRBV3-1,ASSQPGGSGNTIY
TRBJ1-4,TRBV28,ASGVLGEKLF
TRBJ1-4,TRBV10-3,AIRARGAPDEKLF
TRBJ1-4,TRBV5-5,ASSPGTGSEKLF
TRBJ1-1,TRBV6-9,ASSSRTGGYQAF
TRBJ2-7,TRBV6-2/TRBV6-3,ASSYSFGVYEQY
TRBJ2-7,TRBV20-1,SARDIESSYEQY
TRBJ2-1,TRBV15,ATSRDGVNHNEQF
TRBJ2-7,TRBV7-2,ASSLGTSAYEQY
TRBJ2-5,TRBV3-1,ASSLRGAGEQETQY
TRBJ2-1,TRBV27,ASSPVPPGASYNEQF
TRBJ2-2,TRBV20-1,SASGTGSTGELF
TRBJ2-1,TRBV15,ATSRGRLAGSYNEQF
TRBJ1-1,TRBV28,ASSLVNRDRTEAF
TRBJ2-1,TRBV2,ASRGGVIGGDEQF
TRBJ2-7,TRBV7-9,ASSYKADPATYEQY
TRBJ1-5,TRBV20-1,SARDFVRGFSNQPQH
TRBJ2-3,TRBV20-1,SGQGNEDTQY
TRBJ2-5,TRBV10-3,AIKARSSLQETQY
TRBJ1-2,TRBV5-1,ASSWMGQGARDGYT
TRBJ1-6,TRBV28,ATWGEAGSPLH
TRBJ1-1,TRBV5-1,ASSLAQGATEAF
TRBJ2-5,TRBV20-1,SAPPRGQLKETQY
TRBJ2-7,TRBV13,ASSRVSEQY
TRBJ2-5,TRBV6-1,ASNEASSLTQY
TRBJ1-2,TRBV10-3,AISEGSGDGYT
TRBJ1-6,TRBV6-1,ASRPGQINSPLH
TRBJ2-7,TRBV25-1,ASRAVRYYEQY
TRBJ2-1,TRBV5-1,ASSLPAGTFYNEQF
TRBJ1-2,TRBV11-2,ASSSTTDVYGYT
TRBJ2-3,TRBV5-1,ASSPGTGVATDTQY
TRBJ1-2,TRBV28,ASSLPTAGGSIYGYT
TRBJ2-7,TRBV9,ASSNSGSFYEQY
TRBJ1-4,TRBV6-1,ASSEAGDRAGKLF
TRBJ1-5,TRBV28,TSTYVGQINQPQH
TRBJ1-3,TRBV10-3,AISLGHASGNTIY
TRBJ2-1,TRBV7-7,ASSSDASSYNEQF
TRBJ1-1,TRBV14,ASSQVGAMNTEAF
TRBJ2-3,TRBV6-4,ASSEIDTWMGTDTQY
TRBJ1-2,TRBV20-1,SARPSLGYGYT
TRBJ2-1,TRBV20-1,SATHRGLAGVNEQF
TRBJ1-5,TRBV19,ASSMLGIGAGQNSNQPQH
TRBJ2-2,TRBV4-1,ASSQEGGAVVGELF